These 22 T cell receptor beta chains were sequenced from one sample in a study of T cell responses to AZD1222 COVID-19 vaccine. TCRdb keeps only in-frame clones here, not all; method: immunoSEQ multiplex PCR. In the table there are tens of thousands of clones, approximately 86% of which are singletons. The sample was peripheral blood, taken 28 days after the second AZD1222 dose. The source of these receptors is an adult who received the AZD1222 COVID-19 vaccine.

The chain uses TRBV29-1 and TRBJ2-1; tentative D call: TRBD1 (6 bases). V was cut by 0 bases and J by 1 base, with 13 bases left in between. CDR1 and CDR2 (germline): SQVTM, ANQGSEA. The CDR3 has 16 residues. CDR3 coding DNA: TGCAGCGTTGAAGACAACAGGGCCCAATCCTACAATGAGCAGTTCTTC. It translates to CSVEDNRAQSYNEQFF.

V is TRBV27 and J is TRBJ2-7; TRBD1 aligns across 8 bases. Germline assignment: CDR1 MNHEY and CDR2 SMNVEV (reference sequence). With 6 bases clipped from V and 7 bases from J, the junction kept 11 bases outside the gene matches. This CDR3 is built from 14 residues. Written as DNA, the CDR3 is TGTGCCAGCAGCCTTCGGACAGGGAGCAGAGAGCAGTACTTC. It specifies CASSLRTGSREQYF.

The CDR3 reads CASSLLSGGHYEQYF. The DNA of the CDR3 is TGTGCCAGCAGCTTGTTGAGCGGGGGCCACTACGAGCAGTACTTC. This sequence joins TRBV5-4 and TRBJ2-7, with 8 bases fitting TRBD2. With V trimmed by 1 base and J by 3 bases, 6 bases remained unmatched. Germline lookup yields CDR1 SGHNT and CDR2 YYREEE (reference sequence). The CDR3 is made up of 15 amino acids.

The CDR3 nucleotides are TGTGCCAGCAGCTCCGGACAGGGGGTGGGGGAGCAGTACTTC. As protein: CASSSGQGVGEQYF. V is TRBV7-3 and J is TRBJ2-7; 10 nucleotides agree with TRBD1. CDR3 length equals 14 residues. The trim removed 4 bases at V and 7 bases at J, leaving 7 bases unmatched. CDR1 and CDR2 (germline): SGHTA, FQGTGA.

The V gene is TRBV29-1, the J gene TRBJ1-1; TRBD1 aligns across 8 bases. The CDR3 is 14 residues long. Germline V lookup: CDR1 SQVTM, CDR2 ANQGSEA. V was pared by 6 bases and J by 7 bases, with 13 bases of the junction left unmatched. In DNA form, the CDR3 reads TGCAGCGTCCCGGCAAACCAGGGGGCAGGTGAAGCTTTCTTT. This encodes CSVPANQGAGEAFF. Full variable domain (rest looked up from reference TRBV29-1 and TRBJ1-1): SAVISQKPSRDICQRGTSLTIQCQVDSQVTMMFWYRQQPGQSLTLIATANQGSEATYESGFVIDKFPISRPNLTFSTLTVSNMSPEDSSIYLCSVPANQGAGEAFFGQGTRLTVV.

The rearrangement links TRBV18 to TRBJ2-7; 9 bases are a match to TRBD1. Unmatched junction bases numbered 6, after V lost 3 bases and J lost 6 bases. The germline gives CDR1 KGHSH, CDR2 LQKENI. The CDR3 sequence is 14 residues long. CDR3 loop: CASSPGQGLGEQYF. For the CDR3, the DNA is TGTGCCAGCTCACCGGGACAGGGCCTAGGCGAGCAGTACTTC. The whole variable domain, filled in from reference TRBV18 and TRBJ2-7, reads NAGVMQNPRHLVRRRGQEARLRCSPMKGHSHVYWYRQLPEEGLKFMVYLQKENIIDESGMPKERFSAEFPKEGPSILRIQQVVRGDSAAYFCASSPGQGLGEQYFGPGTRLTVT.

This clone turned up a few times. The chain combines TRBV11-3 with TRBJ2-1, with TRBD1 matching over 9 bases. Per the germline V gene, CDR1 is SGHNT and CDR2 is YENEEA. With V trimmed by 3 bases and J by 7 bases, 10 bases remained unmatched. The CDR3 length is 16 residues. The CDR3: CASSLEGGTGSNEQFF. CDR3 bases: TGTGCCAGCAGCTTGGAGGGCGGGACAGGGTCGAATGAGCAGTTCTTC. Based on the CDR3 plus reference TRBV11-3 and TRBJ2-1, the full variable domain is EAGVVQSPRYKIIEKKQPVAFWCNPISGHNTLYWYLQNLGQGPELLIRYENEEAVDDSQLPKDRFSAERLKGVDSTLKIQPAELGDSAVYLCASSLEGGTGSNEQFFGPGTRLTVL.

The chain has TRBV18 and TRBJ2-7, with TRBD2 as a possible D gene (5 bases). Germline loops: CDR1 KGHSH, CDR2 LQKENI. The CDR3 loop spans 16 amino acids. Trimming cost V 2 bases and J 11 bases, with 25 bases left between them. The CDR3 bases are TGTGCCAGCTCACCATACGGTCCCCCCCCCGACGGGCGGGAGTACTTC. The encoded protein is CASSPYGPPPDGREYF.

The V and J genes are TRBV5-4 and TRBJ1-6; 7 bases line up with TRBD1. The CDR3 is made up of 16 amino acids. The V segment lost 4 bases and the J segment 5 bases; nucleotides outside the gene matches: 9. CDR1 is SGHNT and CDR2 is YYREEE in the germline V gene (reference sequence). Written as DNA, the CDR3 is TGTGCCAGCAGCCAGCCGACAGGGATGGATAATTCACCCCTCCACTTT. Translating it yields CASSQPTGMDNSPLHF.

The chain links TRBV27 to TRBJ2-6, with a tentative D call TRBD1 (6 bases). The V and J ends lost 6 bases and 4 bases respectively, with 25 bases between them. CDR1 is MNHEY and CDR2 is SMNVEV in the germline V gene (reference sequence). The CDR3 is 19 residues long. CDR3 coding DNA: TGTGCCAGCAGCATGAGAGAACTTAAACAGGGCCTCGGGGCCAACGTCCTGACTTTC. This translates into CASSMRELKQGLGANVLTF.

In nucleotides, the CDR3 is TGTGCCAGCAGCCCACTCGGCACAGATACGCAGTATTTT. As protein: CASSPLGTDTQYF. The chain links TRBV14 to TRBJ2-3; unclear D gene. Germline values: CDR1 SGHDN, CDR2 FVKESK. V lost 4 bases to trimming and J lost 1 base, with 6 bases between them. This CDR3 has 13 residues. The whole variable domain, filled in from reference TRBV14 and TRBJ2-3, reads EAGVTQFPSHSVIEKGQTVTLRCDPISGHDNLYWYRRVMGKEIKFLLHFVKESKQDESGMPNNRFLAERTGGTYSTLKVQPAELEDSGVYFCASSPLGTDTQYFGPGTRLTVL.

The chain has TRBV5-1 and TRBJ1-4; D is unclear. The CDR3 length is 14 residues. CDR1 SGHRS and CDR2 YFSETQ come from the germline V gene. The V end lost 4 bases, the J end lost 10 bases, and 17 bases lay between the germline ends. The CDR3 reads CASSPDAEVGKLFF. The DNA of the CDR3 is TGCGCCAGCAGCCCAGACGCGGAGGTGGGAAAACTGTTTTTT. Using reference TRBV5-1 and TRBJ1-4 for the parts outside the CDR3, the full variable domain is KAGVTQTPRYLIKTRGQQVTLSCSPISGHRSVSWYQQTPGQGLQFLFEYFSETQRNKGNFPGRFSGRQFSNSRSEMNVSTLELGDSALYLCASSPDAEVGKLFFGSGTQLSVL.

The CDR3 spells CASSLGGQGHQPQHF. In DNA, the CDR3 is TGCGCCAGCAGCTTGGGGGGACAGGGACATCAGCCCCAGCATTTT. V usage is TRBV5-1 and J usage is TRBJ1-5; TRBD1 agrees at 9 bases. CDR1 SGHRS and CDR2 YFSETQ come from the germline V gene. CDR3 length: 15 residues. V dropped 0 bases and J dropped 5; count of bases not matched to a gene: 3.

The chain links TRBV18 to TRBJ2-5; TRBD1 is a possible D gene (6 bases). Germline V lookup: CDR1 KGHSH, CDR2 LQKENI. V lost 3 bases and J 4 bases, leaving 9 bases between the germline ends. The CDR3 contains 13 residues. The CDR3 protein is CASSPVGAETQYF. The CDR3 bases are TGTGCCAGCTCACCGGTGGGGGCAGAGACCCAGTACTTC.

This clone was detected only once. This chain uses TRBV6-5 with TRBJ1-5; TRBD1 might be the D (6 bases). The CDR3 extends over 15 amino acids. Trimming cost V 6 bases and J 2 bases, with 14 bases left between them. Germline V lookup: CDR1 MNHEY, CDR2 SVGAGI. The chain's CDR3 is CASRPGAIGNQPQHF. CDR3 nucleotide sequence: TGTGCCAGCAGACCAGGGGCTATTGGCAATCAGCCCCAGCATTTT.

The chain is built from TRBV7-3 and TRBJ1-6; 7 bases line up with TRBD1. V trimming: 7 bases; J trimming: 0 bases; junction bases outside the gene matches: 12. Germline assignment: CDR1 SGHTA and CDR2 FQGTGA. The length of the CDR3 is 18 residues. CDR3 bases: TGTGCCAGCACCGGGGACAGACAACCGAGCTCCTATAATTCACCCCTCCACTTT. Protein sequence: CASTGDRQPSSYNSPLHF.

V is TRBV18 and J is TRBJ1-5; 7 positions match TRBD1. Trimming at V came to 2 bases and at J to 4 bases, leaving 2 bases not matched to a gene. Germline CDR1 is KGHSH and CDR2 is LQKENI. This CDR3 has 14 residues. CDR3 sequence: CASSPTTGNQPQHF. CDR3 DNA: TGTGCCAGCTCACCAACGACAGGGAATCAGCCCCAGCATTTT.

CDR3 DNA sequence: TGTGCCAGCAGACGTAGGAGTTATCCGGGACAATCCTACGAGCAGTACTTC. It translates to CASRRRSYPGQSYEQYF. The genes are TRBV7-2 and TRBJ2-7; D may be TRBD1 (6 bases). This CDR3 region has 17 residues. Trimming cost V 6 bases and J 1 base, with 22 bases left between them. Germline V gene sequence: CDR1 SGHTA, CDR2 FQGNSA.

The table lists this clone with a few counts. V usage is TRBV20-1 and J usage is TRBJ2-1, with 9 bases aligning to TRBD2. Germline CDR1 is DFQATT and CDR2 is SNEGSKA (reference sequence). J lost 2 bases, V lost 3 bases, and 5 bases had no gene match. The CDR3 consists of 15 residues. The CDR3 spells CSASKAGGPYNEQFF. CDR3 in DNA: TGCAGTGCTAGTAAGGCGGGGGGGCCCTACAATGAGCAGTTCTTC.

The chain carries TRBV2 and TRBJ1-1; D gene unclear. This CDR3 spans 13 amino acids. V was trimmed by 10 bases and J by 8 bases, leaving 20 bases between them. CDR1 is SNHLY and CDR2 is FYNNEI in the germline V gene. CDR3 DNA: TGTGCCACCCAGGTTAACACCATCCTCGAAGCTTTCTTT. It encodes CATQVNTILEAFF.

The chain employs TRBV30 and TRBJ1-1; D perhaps matches TRBD1 (5 bases). The V end lost 1 base, the J end lost 5 bases, and 11 bases lay between the germline ends. Germline loops: CDR1 GTSNPN, CDR2 SVGIG (reference sequence). The CDR3 consists of 13 residues. This CDR3 is CAWSDGAWTEAFF. The CDR3 DNA reads as TGTGCCTGGAGTGACGGGGCATGGACTGAAGCTTTCTTT.

This sequence joins TRBV6-4 and TRBJ1-1; TRBD1 agrees at 9 bases. V lost 5 bases, J lost 4 bases, and 5 bases stayed unmatched. Germline CDR1 and CDR2: MRHNA and SNTAGT. The CDR3 covers 14 residues. As DNA, the CDR3 is TGTGCCAGCAGTCCGGGACAGGGATCCACTGAAGCTTTCTTT. This codes for CASSPGQGSTEAFF.